This is a list of T cell receptor beta chains from one sample in a study of T cells and Merkel cell carcinoma outcomes. Sequencing used immunoSEQ multiplex PCR; TCRdb keeps in-frame clones, though not all of them. The table has roughly 13,000 clones, 92% seen once. Input material: tumor tissue from Merkel cell carcinoma. The receptor set was obtained from a human donor with Merkel cell carcinoma. Both conserved end residues are part of each CDR3. Fields, in order: clone size, V gene, CDR3 length, J gene, D gene, CDR3 DNA, CDR3 protein. D genes are given only for firm matches. Clone size is stated in some rows and not others, as once, few, many or a class when expanded.

NA,TRBV30,13,TRBJ1-3,NA,TGTGCCTGGAGTGTAGGTTCTGGAAACACCATATATTTT,CAWSVGSGNTIYF
NA,TRBV7-9,13,TRBJ2-2,NA,TGTGCCAGCAGCCTTTCGGAAACCGGGGAGCTGTTTTTT,CASSLSETGELFF
NA,TRBV25-1,12,TRBJ1-2,NA,TGTGCCAGCAGTGAAAATCGGATGGGCTACACCTTC,CASSENRMGYTF
NA,TRBV7-2,14,TRBJ2-7,NA,TGTGCCAGCAGCTTAGTCGGGAGCTCCTACGAGCAGTACTTC,CASSLVGSSYEQYF
NA,TRBV9,16,TRBJ2-2,NA,TGTGCCAGCAGCGTAGGTGTGGGACTGAACACCGGGGAGCTGTTTTTT,CASSVGVGLNTGELFF
once,TRBV10-3,11,TRBJ1-1,NA,TGTGCCATCACCGCGGGCCGTGAAGCTTTCTTT,CAITAGREAFF
NA,TRBV7-3,14,TRBJ2-5,TRBD2,TGTGCCAGCAGCTTCGGCGGGGGTAGGGGGACCCAGTACTTC,CASSFGGGRGTQYF
NA,TRBV28,12,TRBJ1-1,NA,TGTGCCAGCAGTTTATTGGGCACTGAAGCTTTCTTT,CASSLLGTEAFF
few,TRBV6-5,14,TRBJ1-2,TRBD1,TGTGCCAGCAGTTTTTTCGGGACAGGGTATGGCTACACCTTC,CASSFFGTGYGYTF
NA,TRBV5-1,17,TRBJ2-7,NA,TGCGCCAGCAGCCGGCTTTGGGACCGTCAGAGCTCCTACGAGCAGTACTTC,CASSRLWDRQSSYEQYF
NA,TRBV19,14,TRBJ1-2,NA,TGTGCCAGTAGCTTCCGGACTACCCTATTTGGCTACACCTTC,CASSFRTTLFGYTF
NA,TRBV9,14,TRBJ2-3,NA,TGTGCCAGCAGCCTCCGGGGTAGCCGTAATCCGCAGTATTTT,CASSLRGSRNPQYF
once,TRBV5-1,17,TRBJ2-6,TRBD1,TGCGCCAGCAGCTTGTTGGGACAGGGCGTGGGGGCCAACGTCCTGACTTTC,CASSLLGQGVGANVLTF